These 2 T cell receptor beta chains were sequenced from one sample in a study of T-cell memory formation after mild COVID-19. TCRdb passed the 5' RACE reads through MiXCR, listing each CDR3 protein once. The table has approximately 290,000 distinct CDR3 sequences, less than 20% seen once. Sequencing used PBMCs or a T cell subset sorted from them (not recorded which). These receptors were obtained from a man aged 18 to 29 who had mild COVID-19 (a few samples of this study predate the infection). Cell type and time point are not known.

V usage is TRBV20-1 and J usage is TRBJ1-6; 8 nucleotides agree with TRBD1. V shed 6 bases and J 6 bases; nucleotides not matched to a gene: 7. The CDR3 runs to 14 residues. Germline V CDR1 and CDR2: DFQATT, SNEGSKA (reference sequence). The CDR3 DNA reads as TGCAGTGCCACATGGGACAGGACTAATTCACCCCTCCACTTT. Translating gives CSATWDRTNSPLHF.

This clonotype was counted a few times. One end of the junction does not line up with germline, which may come from a read error. The chain carries TRBV11-1 and TRBJ2-4, with 7 positions matching TRBD1. The CDR3 is 15 residues long. Germline-derived CDR1 and CDR2 are SGHAT and FQDESV (reference sequence). The CDR3 sequence: CAGRQSQGAKNIQYF. CDR3 DNA: TGTGCCGGCAGACAATCACAGGGGGCCAAAAACATTCAGTACTTC.